Listed here are 30 T cell receptor beta chains from one sample, sequenced in a study of cytomegalovirus exposure and HLA in healthy donors. Libraries were prepared by immunoSEQ multiplex PCR; TCRdb keeps only in-frame clonotypes and omits some of them. The data hold 130,000 to 150,000 clones, with 80% to 90% observed a single time. The source material was PBMCs. These receptors were taken from a woman under 30 in good health and CMV-seropositive.

There are many counts of this clone. The chain couples TRBV4-2 to TRBJ1-1, with a weak D call TRBD1 (6 bases). V lost 4 bases to trimming and J lost 2 bases, with 20 bases between them. From germline, CDR1 is LGHNA and CDR2 YNFKEQ. This CDR3 is 17 amino acids long. The CDR3 reads CASSLKMGWGTNTEAFF. The CDR3 DNA is TGTGCCAGCAGCCTCAAGATGGGATGGGGGACAAACACTGAAGCTTTCTTT.

The rearrangement joins TRBV7-3 to TRBJ1-2, with D uncertain. The CDR3 spans 14 residues. Trimming stripped 5 bases from V and 5 bases from J, with 15 bases between. CDR1 and CDR2 from the germline V gene are SGHTA and FQGTGA. CDR3 DNA sequence: TGTGCCAGCAGCCCGCGGCCAGTAGCATATGGCTACACCTTC. Its protein product is CASSPRPVAYGYTF.

For the CDR3, the DNA is TGTGCCAGCAGCTCGCGACTAGCGGGAGAGGGAGAGACCCAGTACTTC. This gives the protein CASSSRLAGEGETQYF. The chain couples TRBV5-5 to TRBJ2-5; TRBD2 matches at 12 bases. Germline V CDR1 and CDR2: SGHKS, YYEKEE (reference sequence). The CDR3 runs 16 residues. V trimming: 3 bases; J trimming: 4 bases; junction bases outside the gene matches: 7.

The chain joins TRBV4-1 to TRBJ2-3; 15 nucleotides match TRBD2. The CDR3 consists of 16 residues. V gave up 3 bases and J gave up 8 bases; unmatched junction bases: 6. The germline gives CDR1 MGHRA, CDR2 YSYEKL. CDR3 protein: CASSQRTSGGAGTQYF. The CDR3 coding sequence is TGCGCCAGCAGCCAGAGGACTAGCGGGGGGGCGGGTACGCAGTATTTT.

This chain connects TRBV19 to TRBJ2-7; possible D gene TRBD1, 6 bases. This CDR3 is 14 amino acids long. Deletions cut 7 bases from V and 3 bases from J, with 16 bases between. CDR1 is LNHDA, CDR2 SQIVND, per germline (reference sequence). CDR3 nucleotide sequence: TGTGCCAGTAAACCGAGGACAGACTACTACGAGCAGTACTTC. This codes for CASKPRTDYYEQYF.

The chain recombines TRBV19 with TRBJ1-5; weak D call: TRBD1 (5 bases). V shed 5 bases and J shed 5 bases, with 13 bases lying between them. The CDR3 has 14 residues. From germline, CDR1 is LNHDA and CDR2 SQIVND (reference sequence). CDR3 coding DNA: TGTGCCAGTAGTCCAGACAGCGCGTATCAGCCCCAGCATTTT. It encodes CASSPDSAYQPQHF.

The chain has TRBV27 and TRBJ1-5, with 9 bases lining up with TRBD1. The V and J ends lost 5 bases and 6 bases, in that order; junction bases with no gene match: 14. The CDR3 has 17 amino acids. The germline V gene has CDR1 MNHEY and CDR2 SMNVEV (reference sequence). The CDR3 DNA follows: TGTGCCAGCAGTCCCGGACAGGGGATTTGGCAAGGTCAGCCCCAGCATTTT. It translates to CASSPGQGIWQGQPQHF.

V usage is TRBV2 and J usage is TRBJ2-3, with 10 bases aligning to TRBD1. Germline assignment: CDR1 SNHLY and CDR2 FYNNEI. The length of the CDR3 is 14 residues. The junction had 3 bases not matched to a gene; V was cut back by 5 bases and J by 4 bases. The CDR3 reads CASSLGQGADTQYF. CDR3 DNA: TGTGCCAGCAGTTTAGGACAGGGGGCAGATACGCAGTATTTT.

This chain links TRBV30 with TRBJ2-1; TRBD1 matches at 8 bases. Looked up from germline, CDR1 is GTSNPN and CDR2 is SVGIG (reference sequence). The trim removed 4 bases at V and 2 bases at J, leaving 4 bases unmatched. The CDR3 runs 14 residues. CDR3 coding DNA: TGTGCCTGGAAGGACAGGGAGGCCTACAATGAGCAGTTCTTC. It encodes CAWKDREAYNEQFF. Combining the CDR3 with reference TRBV30 and TRBJ2-1 gives the whole variable domain SQTIHQWPATLVQPVGSPLSLECTVEGTSNPNLYWYRQAAGRGLQLLFYSVGIGQISSEVPQNLSASRPQDRQFILSSKKLLLSDSGFYLCAWKDREAYNEQFFGPGTRLTVL.

This sequence joins TRBV4-1 and TRBJ1-2; TRBD1 is a possible D gene (5 bases). The CDR3 consists of 14 residues. The germline V gene has CDR1 MGHRA and CDR2 YSYEKL. The V end lost 4 bases, the J end lost 0 bases, and 9 bases lay between the germline ends. The CDR3 nucleotides are TGCGCCAGCAGCCTCCAGGACACTAACTATGGCTACACCTTC. It codes for CASSLQDTNYGYTF.

The chain is built from TRBV5-6 and TRBJ1-5, with 9 nucleotides matching TRBD1. This CDR3 has 13 amino acids. V lost 4 bases to trimming and J lost 10 bases; unmatched junction nucleotides: 6. CDR1 and CDR2 from the germline V gene are SGHDT and YYEEEE. CDR3 nucleotides: TGTGCCAGCAGCCCCGGGACAGGGATTCCCCAGCATTTT. It encodes CASSPGTGIPQHF.

V usage is TRBV5-4 and J usage is TRBJ2-3; 7 bases fit TRBD1. CDR3 length: 15 residues. Germline CDR1 SGHNT, CDR2 YYREEE (reference sequence). V lost 4 bases, J lost 0 bases, and 5 bases stayed unmatched. This CDR3 is CASSRTGVSTDTQYF. CDR3 sequence (DNA): TGTGCCAGCAGCAGGACAGGAGTCAGCACAGATACGCAGTATTTT.

This chain connects TRBV28 to TRBJ1-1, with 8 nucleotides matching TRBD1. CDR1 MDHEN and CDR2 SYDVKM come from the germline V gene. V shed 11 bases and J 0 bases; nucleotides not matched to a gene: 11. The CDR3 is 15 amino acids. CDR3 loop: CACGQGPLLNTEAFF. The CDR3, as DNA: TGTGCCTGTGGACAGGGTCCCCTTCTGAACACTGAAGCTTTCTTT. The variable domain in full, with the rest retrieved from reference TRBV28 and TRBJ1-1, is DVKVTQSSRYLVKRTGEKVFLECVQDMDHENMFWYRQDPGLGLRLIYFSYDVKMKEKGDIPEGYSVSREKKERFSLILESASTNQTSMYLCACGQGPLLNTEAFFGQGTRLTVV.

The chain is built from TRBV28 and TRBJ2-7, with 7 bases matching TRBD1. Germline loops: CDR1 MDHEN, CDR2 SYDVKM. There are 15 residues in the CDR3. The V and J ends lost 5 bases and 5 bases, in that order; junction bases with no gene match: 12. CDR3 protein: CASSQTTGVYDEQYF. The CDR3 DNA reads as TGTGCCAGCAGTCAAACAACAGGGGTCTATGACGAGCAGTACTTC.

This sequence joins TRBV30 and TRBJ2-5; 8 bases align to TRBD1. V dropped 4 bases and J dropped 5; count of bases not matched to a gene: 6. Germline CDR1 is GTSNPN and CDR2 is SVGIG (reference sequence). The CDR3 has 13 residues. Written as DNA, the CDR3 is TGTGCCTGGATACAGGGGGTCGGGGAGACCCAGTACTTC. Its protein product is CAWIQGVGETQYF. Supplemented by reference TRBV30 and TRBJ2-5, the full variable domain reads SQTIHQWPATLVQPVGSPLSLECTVEGTSNPNLYWYRQAAGRGLQLLFYSVGIGQISSEVPQNLSASRPQDRQFILSSKKLLLSDSGFYLCAWIQGVGETQYFGPGTRLLVL.

This clone was observed a few times. Written as DNA, the CDR3 is TGTGCCAGCAGCGTAAGGACAGGTAGTGGCTACACCTTC. Residues: CASSVRTGSGYTF. The chain couples TRBV14 to TRBJ1-2; 7 bases fit TRBD1. V lost 5 bases and J lost 7; bases outside the gene matches: 7. This CDR3 is 13 amino acids long. Germline V gene sequence: CDR1 SGHDN, CDR2 FVKESK.

The chain uses TRBV29-1 and TRBJ1-4; 11 bases are shared with TRBD1. V shed 1 base and J 8 bases; nucleotides not matched to a gene: 0. The CDR3 covers 13 residues. Germline values: CDR1 SQVTM, CDR2 ANQGSEA. CDR3 DNA sequence: TGCAGCGTTGAAGGGACAGGGGGCGAAAAACTGTTTTTT. Translating gives CSVEGTGGEKLFF.

This sequence joins TRBV5-1 and TRBJ2-3; maybe TRBD1 (5 bases). The V and J ends lost 0 bases and 2 bases respectively, with 7 bases between them. CDR1 is SGHRS, CDR2 YFSETQ, per germline. The CDR3 runs to 14 residues. The DNA for the CDR3 is TGCGCCAGCAGCTTGGTAGGGGCCACAGATACGCAGTATTTT. Amino acids: CASSLVGATDTQYF.

This chain links TRBV2 with TRBJ1-4; D is ambiguous. Trimming cost V 1 base and J 8 bases, with 14 bases left between them. The length of the CDR3 is 15 residues. Germline CDR1 and CDR2: SNHLY and FYNNEI. In DNA, the CDR3 is TGTGCCAGCAGTGAAGATGGACTATTTACGGAAAAACTGTTTTTT. Protein sequence: CASSEDGLFTEKLFF.

The genes are TRBV5-1 and TRBJ1-6, with a possible D match to TRBD1 (5 bases). The CDR3 totals 16 residues. Per germline, CDR1 SGHRS and CDR2 YFSETQ. V lost 1 base and J 9 bases, leaving 17 bases between the germline ends. The CDR3 region has the DNA TGCGCCAGCAGCTTGCTTCGGGACTCGGGGGTTTCACCCCTCCACTTT. It codes for CASSLLRDSGVSPLHF.

The rearrangement joins TRBV6-1 to TRBJ2-2, with 10 bases matching TRBD2. Germline CDR1 and CDR2: MNHNS and SASEGT. The V segment lost 6 bases and the J segment 6 bases; nucleotides outside the gene matches: 4. The CDR3 covers 14 residues. The CDR3 is CASRSGGAPGELFF. CDR3 bases: TGTGCCAGCAGGAGCGGGGGGGCTCCCGGGGAGCTGTTTTTT.

The CDR3 DNA is TGTGCCAGCAGCTTAAGGGGTGCTGAGCAGTTCTTC. The encoded protein is CASSLRGAEQFF. V and J are TRBV7-2 and TRBJ2-1; D possibly corresponds to TRBD1 (5 bases). Between the trimmed V and J ends, which lost 2 bases and 9 bases, there was a span of 8 bases. CDR1 is SGHTA, CDR2 FQGNSA, per germline. There are 12 residues in the CDR3. The complete variable domain, with remaining parts taken from reference TRBV7-2 and TRBJ2-1, reads GAGVSQSPSNKVTEKGKDVELRCDPISGHTALYWYRQSLGQGLEFLIYFQGNSAPDKSGLPSDRFSAERTGGSVSTLTIQRTQQEDSAVYLCASSLRGAEQFFGPGTRLTVL.

The V gene is TRBV5-3, the J gene TRBJ2-7, with D unclear. TRBV5-3 is labeled an ORF, and its function is uncertain. The CDR3 contains 12 residues. The germline V and J ends were trimmed by 0 bases and 3 bases, with 4 bases remaining between them. The CDR3 sequence is CARSLVVYEQYF. In nucleotides, the CDR3 is TGTGCCAGAAGCTTGGTCGTCTACGAGCAGTACTTC.

The V call is TRBV4-1, the J call TRBJ2-3; weak D call: TRBD2 (5 bases). CDR1 is MGHRA, CDR2 YSYEKL, per germline. V was cut by 1 base and J by 2 bases, with 10 bases left in between. CDR3 length equals 15 residues. The CDR3 reads CASSQGPGDTDTQYF. Written as DNA, the CDR3 is TGCGCCAGCAGCCAAGGGCCCGGGGACACAGATACGCAGTATTTT.

The chain is built from TRBV5-6 and TRBJ1-2; unclear D gene. Germline CDR1 reads SGHDT; CDR2 reads YYEEEE. The V end was cut by 4 bases, the J end by 3 bases, with 16 bases between. The CDR3 contains 15 residues. CDR3 bases: TGTGCCAGCAGCCCTACCGACGGTAGCCACTATGGCTACACCTTC. This codes for CASSPTDGSHYGYTF. Full variable domain (remainder filled in from reference TRBV5-6 and TRBJ1-2): DAGVTQSPTHLIKTRGQQVTLRCSPKSGHDTVSWYQQALGQGPQFIFQYYEEEERQRGNFPDRFSGHQFPNYSSELNVNALLLGDSALYLCASSPTDGSHYGYTFGSGTRLTVV.

The V and J genes are TRBV11-2 and TRBJ2-3; TRBD2 matches at 7 bases. CDR1 is SGHAT, CDR2 FQNNGV, per germline. The V and J ends lost 1 base and 11 bases, in that order; junction bases with no gene match: 0. The CDR3 spans 11 residues. This CDR3 is CASSLAGGQYF. For the CDR3, the DNA is TGTGCCAGCAGCTTAGCGGGGGGGCAGTATTTT.

The chain couples TRBV6-5 to TRBJ1-1, with D perhaps TRBD1 (5 bases). V gave up 0 bases and J gave up 0 bases, with 8 bases separating them. The CDR3 runs to 15 residues. Germline V gene lookup returns CDR1 MNHEY and CDR2 SVGAGI. The CDR3 DNA reads TGTGCCAGCAGTTACTCGGGGCGGTTGAACACTGAAGCTTTCTTT. Encoded protein: CASSYSGRLNTEAFF.

The chain carries TRBV5-6 and TRBJ2-7; D possibly corresponds to TRBD2 (6 bases). Germline lookup yields CDR1 SGHDT and CDR2 YYEEEE. CDR3 length: 13 residues. The ends were cut back, 4 bases at V and 2 bases at J, with 10 bases in the middle. CDR3 sequence: CASSPGLTYEQYF. The CDR3 DNA is TGTGCCAGCAGCCCGGGACTTACCTACGAGCAGTACTTC. The full variable domain, in which reference TRBV5-6 and TRBJ2-7 provide the parts outside the CDR3, is DAGVTQSPTHLIKTRGQQVTLRCSPKSGHDTVSWYQQALGQGPQFIFQYYEEEERQRGNFPDRFSGHQFPNYSSELNVNALLLGDSALYLCASSPGLTYEQYFGPGTRLTVT.

V usage is TRBV11-2 and J usage is TRBJ2-7, with TRBD1 matching 8 bases. The V gene end was trimmed by 5 bases and the J gene end by 2 bases; junction bases not matched to a gene: 11. The CDR3 is 16 residues long. Germline V gives CDR1 SGHAT, CDR2 FQNNGV. Here the CDR3 reads CASSMAGTGGTYEQYF. CDR3 in DNA: TGTGCCAGCAGCATGGCCGGGACAGGCGGAACCTACGAGCAGTACTTC.

V and J are TRBV10-2 and TRBJ1-6, with TRBD1 matching over 8 bases. The germline CDR1 and CDR2 sequences are WSHSY and SAAADI. Unmatched junction bases numbered 5, after V lost 6 bases and J lost 7 bases. This CDR3 comprises 14 residues. This CDR3 reads CASSRGQGNSPLHF. The CDR3 DNA reads as TGCGCCAGCAGCAGAGGACAGGGAAATTCACCCCTCCACTTT.